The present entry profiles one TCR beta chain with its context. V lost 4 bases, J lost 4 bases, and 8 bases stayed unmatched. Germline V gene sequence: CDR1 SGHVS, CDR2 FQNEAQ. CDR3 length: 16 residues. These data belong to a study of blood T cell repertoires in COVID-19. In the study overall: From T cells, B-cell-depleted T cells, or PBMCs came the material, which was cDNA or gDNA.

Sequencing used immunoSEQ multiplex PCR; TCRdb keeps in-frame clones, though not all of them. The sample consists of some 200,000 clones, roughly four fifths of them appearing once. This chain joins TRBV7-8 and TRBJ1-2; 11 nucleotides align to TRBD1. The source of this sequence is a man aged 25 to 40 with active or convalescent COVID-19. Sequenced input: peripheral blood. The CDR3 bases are TGTGCCAGCAGCTCGGCCGGGACAGGGGGTTCCTATGGCTACACCTTC. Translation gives CASSSAGTGGSYGYTF.